This T cell receptor beta chain was observed in a study of cytomegalovirus exposure and HLA in healthy donors. The PCR used 60 Vbeta and 13 Jbeta primers. Sequencing used immunoSEQ multiplex PCR; TCRdb keeps in-frame clones, though not all of them. The sample holds 150,000 to 200,000 clones, 65% to 70% seen once. CDR1 is SGHTA and CDR2 is FQGNSA in the germline V gene. Trimming at V came to 2 bases and at J to 2 bases, leaving 9 bases not matched to a gene. The length of the CDR3 is 17 residues. The source of this sequence is a woman under 30 in good health and CMV-seropositive. This sequence joins TRBV7-2 and TRBJ2-1, with 7 nucleotides matching TRBD2. Sequencing was performed on PBMCs. CDR3 in DNA: TGTGCCAGCAGCTTACAGATTAGCGGGTCGGCCTACAATGAGCAGTTCTTC. Translation: CASSLQISGSAYNEQFF.